This is a list of T cell receptor beta chains from one sample in a study of vaccination and CD4 T cells after COVID-19. For these TCRs, the target antigens are not known. TCRdb re-derived calls from the PCR reads in MiXCR, one entry per CDR3 protein. Here the sample spans around 14,000 distinct CDR3 sequences, 45% to 70% being singletons. The sample consisted of CD4+ T cells from blood, cultured in vitro, taken before SARS-CoV-2 vaccination. Receptors originate from a human donor who had recovered from COVID-19. CDR3s include the opening cysteine and the closing phenylalanine or tryptophan. D genes are given only for firm matches. Expanded clones get a size class; other rows say once, few or many, or leave the size out.

CDR3 protein | CDR3 DNA | V gene | clone size | J gene | D gene
CASSSIRGGLTEAFF | TGTGCCAGCAGTTCCATCCGGGGAGGGTTGACTGAAGCTTTCTTT | TRBV12-3/TRBV12-4 | few | TRBJ1-1 | .
CASTPALGLGGEQFF | TGTGCCAGCACTCCTGCCCTGGGGTTGGGGGGTGAGCAGTTCTTC | TRBV27 | . | TRBJ2-1 | .
CASSSGAANYGYTF | TGTGCCAGCAGTTCCGGGGCAGCTAACTATGGCTACACCTTC | TRBV28 | . | TRBJ1-2 | .
CASSGTGPYGYTF | TGTGCCAGCAGTGGGACAGGGCCTTATGGCTACACCTTC | TRBV12-3/TRBV12-4 | . | TRBJ1-2 | TRBD1
CATTPLTGAPHGYTF | TGTGCCACTACGCCCTTGACAGGGGCCCCCCATGGCTACACCTTC | TRBV27 | . | TRBJ1-2 | TRBD1
CASSVSGGLQETQYF | TGTGCCAGCAGCGTTAGCGGGGGACTACAAGAGACCCAGTACTTC | TRBV7-9 | . | TRBJ2-5 | TRBD2
CASKRTPNYGYTF | TGTGCCAGTAAGAGGACACCGAACTATGGCTACACCTTC | TRBV6-1 | once | TRBJ1-2 | .
CASSYPVGYTF | TGTGCCAGCAGTTACCCGGTGGGCTACACCTTC | TRBV6-2/TRBV6-3 | . | TRBJ1-2 | .
CSARDLGQGNSPLHF | TGCAGTGCTAGAGATCTGGGACAGGGGAATTCACCCCTCCACTTT | TRBV20-1 | . | TRBJ1-6 | TRBD1
CASSGFYTSTDTQYF | TGTGCCAGCAGTGGGTTTTACACCTCCACAGATACGCAGTATTTT | TRBV6-1 | . | TRBJ2-3 | .
CSAGRTEGYTF | TGCAGTGCTGGCCGGACAGAGGGCTACACCTTC | TRBV20-1 | . | TRBJ1-2 | .
CASSSRSTGGAPLHF | TGTGCCAGCAGCTCCCGGTCGACAGGGGGCGCCCCCCTCCACTTT | TRBV11-3 | medium-sized | TRBJ1-6 | TRBD1
CASSYYGGVMGF | TGTGCCAGCAGTTACTATGGGGGAGTTATGGGGTTC | TRBV6-2/TRBV6-3 | . | TRBJ2-1 | .
CSARRDRALNEQFF | TGCAGTGCTCGTCGGGACAGGGCCCTCAATGAGCAGTTCTTC | TRBV20-1 | few | TRBJ2-1 | TRBD1
CASSEGEKGYGYTF | TGTGCCAGCAGTGAAGGGGAAAAAGGATATGGCTACACCTTC | TRBV6-1 | . | TRBJ1-2 | .
CASSRTGNNSPLHF | TGTGCCAGCAGCCGGACAGGGAATAATTCACCCCTCCACTTT | TRBV11-1 | few | TRBJ1-6 | TRBD1
CASTQNGGAYNEQFF | TGTGCCAGTACCCAAAATGGCGGTGCCTACAATGAGCAGTTCTTC | TRBV19 | . | TRBJ2-1 | .
CASSPGPGQGNTEAFF | TGTGCCAGCAGTCCGGGCCCGGGACAGGGGAATACTGAAGCTTTCTTT | TRBV7-6 | . | TRBJ1-1 | TRBD1
CASSLGPSGSSREQYF | TGTGCCAGCAGCTTAGGCCCTAGCGGGAGTTCGAGGGAGCAGTACTTC | TRBV7-2 | . | TRBJ2-7 | TRBD2
CASSSSGSTDTQYF | TGTGCCAGCAGCTCGAGCGGGAGCACAGATACGCAGTATTTT | TRBV7-9 | few | TRBJ2-3 | .
CASSYATSGSYEQYF | TGTGCCAGCAGTTACGCCACTAGCGGGAGCTACGAGCAGTACTTC | TRBV6-5 | . | TRBJ2-7 | TRBD2
CASSSTYSNQPQHF | TGTGCCAGCAGTTCAACATATAGCAATCAGCCCCAGCATTTT | TRBV6-5 | few | TRBJ1-5 | .
CASSFAGGGDYGYTF | TGTGCCAGCAGCTTCGCAGGGGGCGGAGATTATGGCTACACCTTC | TRBV7-2 | . | TRBJ1-2 | TRBD1
CASSPGQGSYQGTQYF | TGTGCCAGCAGCCCCGGACAGGGTAGTTATCAGGGGACCCAGTACTTC | TRBV5-4 | once | TRBJ2-5 | TRBD1
CSASTQGNQPQHF | TGCAGTGCTAGTACACAGGGGAATCAGCCCCAGCATTTT | TRBV20-1 | . | TRBJ1-5 | TRBD1
CASSPHDGTENQPQHF | TGTGCCAGCAGCCCACACGACGGGACAGAGAATCAGCCCCAGCATTTT | TRBV7-9 | . | TRBJ1-5 | TRBD1
CASSIGGVIANYGYTF | TGTGCCAGTAGTATAGGCGGGGTCATAGCTAACTATGGCTACACCTTC | TRBV19 | . | TRBJ1-2 | .
CAWRVGTYAEAFF | TGTGCCTGGAGAGTTGGGACTTACGCTGAAGCTTTCTTT | TRBV30 | once | TRBJ1-1 | .
CASSSRLAGGPDTQYF | TGTGCCAGCAGCTCCAGACTAGCTGGGGGCCCAGATACGCAGTATTTT | TRBV7-2 | . | TRBJ2-3 | .
CASRRTGNTEAFF | TGTGCCAGCAGACGGACAGGAAACACTGAAGCTTTCTTT | TRBV7-9 | . | TRBJ1-1 | TRBD1
CASSRDGELQETQYF | TGTGCCAGTTCCCGGGACGGGGAATTACAAGAGACCCAGTACTTC | TRBV6-1 | . | TRBJ2-5 | .
CASSFAGYGYTF | TGTGCCAGCAGTTTCGCGGGCTATGGCTACACCTTC | TRBV28 | . | TRBJ1-2 | .
CASSLIPGPNTGELFF | TGTGCCAGCAGCTTAATTCCCGGACCTAACACCGGGGAGCTGTTTTTT | TRBV7-2 | . | TRBJ2-2 | .
CASRPRDSNTEAFF | TGTGCCAGCAGACCCCGGGACTCCAACACTGAAGCTTTCTTT | TRBV6-1 | few | TRBJ1-1 | .
CASSLSNPGNIRSDTQYF | TGTGCCAGCAGTTTATCTAATCCGGGCAATATCAGATCGGATACGCAGTATTTT | TRBV27 | . | TRBJ2-3 | .
CASSIGQGGETQYF | TGTGCCAGTAGTATCGGACAGGGTGGGGAGACCCAGTACTTC | TRBV19 | . | TRBJ2-5 | TRBD1
CASSGGSSQETQYF | TGTGCCAGCAGTGGGGGGAGCAGCCAAGAGACCCAGTACTTC | TRBV2 | . | TRBJ2-5 | .
CASSTGLASQETQYF | TGTGCCAGCAGCACGGGACTAGCTTCCCAAGAGACCCAGTACTTC | TRBV11-3 | . | TRBJ2-5 | TRBD2
CASSARQKTEAFF | TGTGCCAGCAGTGCCCGACAGAAAACTGAAGCTTTCTTT | TRBV27 | . | TRBJ1-1 | .
CASSRAAGGGETQYF | TGTGCCAGCAGCCGAGCAGCGGGAGGAGGGGAGACCCAGTACTTC | TRBV5-4 | . | TRBJ2-5 | TRBD2
CATSGTDRFYNEQFF | TGTGCCACCAGTGGGACAGACCGCTTCTACAATGAGCAGTTCTTC | TRBV24-1 | once | TRBJ2-1 | .
CASRLHRDTIYGYTF | TGTGCCAGTAGACTTCACCGGGACACGATCTATGGCTACACCTTC | TRBV19 | . | TRBJ1-2 | .
CASGARHYLYGYTF | TGTGCCAGCGGAGCCCGACACTACTTGTATGGCTACACCTTC | TRBV6-1 | few | TRBJ1-2 | .
CASRGSPSSPLHF | TGTGCCAGCAGGGGAAGTCCTTCATCACCCCTCCACTTT | TRBV27 | few | TRBJ1-6 | .
CASSAQGASLGELFF | TGTGCCAGCAGCGCACAGGGGGCGTCTTTGGGGGAGCTGTTTTTT | TRBV7-7 | . | TRBJ2-2 | TRBD1
CASSQDQANIGGSYEQYF | TGTGCCAGCAGCCAAGATCAAGCTAATATTGGGGGTTCCTACGAGCAGTACTTC | TRBV4-2 | few | TRBJ2-7 | .
CASSPGGGRETQYF | TGTGCCAGTAGTCCCGGCGGGGGGCGGGAGACCCAGTACTTC | TRBV19 | . | TRBJ2-5 | TRBD2
CASSSSLWGGNNEQFF | TGCGCCAGCAGCTCCTCTCTGTGGGGGGGAAACAATGAGCAGTTCTTC | TRBV5-1 | . | TRBJ2-1 | TRBD2
CASSYAPIWSDRGDTEAFF | TGTGCCAGCAGCTATGCCCCCATTTGGTCCGACAGGGGAGACACTGAAGCTTTCTTT | TRBV5-5 | . | TRBJ1-1 | TRBD1
CSARRDRGSSYNEQFF | TGCAGTGCTAGACGGGACAGGGGGAGCTCCTACAATGAGCAGTTCTTC | TRBV20-1 | . | TRBJ2-1 | TRBD1
CSARPFGGRATHNEQFF | TGCAGTGCTAGACCTTTTGGCGGGAGGGCCACCCACAATGAGCAGTTCTTC | TRBV20-1 | once | TRBJ2-1 | TRBD2
CASSDSLAGSGSEQFF | TGTGCCAGCAGTGATAGTCTAGCGGGCAGCGGCAGTGAGCAGTTCTTC | TRBV6-1 | . | TRBJ2-1 | TRBD2
CSARDLQGANTEAFF | TGCAGTGCTAGAGATCTCCAGGGGGCCAACACTGAAGCTTTCTTT | TRBV20-1 | . | TRBJ1-1 | TRBD1
CASSRVTSGRGDNEQFF | TGTGCCAGTAGTCGAGTGACTAGCGGGAGGGGAGACAATGAGCAGTTCTTC | TRBV19 | once | TRBJ2-1 | TRBD2